This TCR beta chain emerged from a study of T cell repertoires in ileal Crohn's disease. At the level of the study: Surgery for a complication: stricturing in 61%, penetrating in about 40%. Study findings and constraints: Sorted CD8 T cells held more high-frequency clones than CD4. Active smokers at surgery had more clonal expansions than non-smokers.

Concerning this clone: What it binds is not known.

The germline CDR1 and CDR2 sequences are SGDLS and YYNGEE. The CDR3 consists of 14 residues. V lost 0 bases and J lost 8, with 14 bases in between. TCRB immunosequencing input was approximately 510 nanograms of biopsy DNA per sample. The method was immunoSEQ multiplex PCR; TCRdb's version includes in-frame clones alone and lacks a portion of them. The sample has more than 15,000 clones, roughly three fifths seen once. The sequenced material came from ileal tissue. This clonotype was obtained from an adult with Crohn's disease. This chain joins TRBV9 and TRBJ1-2; D gene uncertain. The CDR3 nucleotides read TGTGCCAGCAGCGTAGCTAGCTTAAGGGAAGGCTACACCTTC. Translating it yields CASSVASLREGYTF.